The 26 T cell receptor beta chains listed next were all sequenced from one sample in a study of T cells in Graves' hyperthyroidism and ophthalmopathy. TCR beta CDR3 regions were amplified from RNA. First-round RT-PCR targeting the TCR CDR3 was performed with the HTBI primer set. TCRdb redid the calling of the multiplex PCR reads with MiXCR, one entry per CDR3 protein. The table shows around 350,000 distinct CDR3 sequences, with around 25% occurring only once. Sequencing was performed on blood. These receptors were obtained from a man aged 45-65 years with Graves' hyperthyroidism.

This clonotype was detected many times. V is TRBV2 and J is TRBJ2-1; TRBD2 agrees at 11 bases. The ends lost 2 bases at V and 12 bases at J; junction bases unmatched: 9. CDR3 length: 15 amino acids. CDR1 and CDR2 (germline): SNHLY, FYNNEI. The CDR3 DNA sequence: TGTGCCAGCAGTGAAAGAGGGACTAGCGGCTTGGGGCAGTTCTTC. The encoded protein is CASSERGTSGLGQFF.

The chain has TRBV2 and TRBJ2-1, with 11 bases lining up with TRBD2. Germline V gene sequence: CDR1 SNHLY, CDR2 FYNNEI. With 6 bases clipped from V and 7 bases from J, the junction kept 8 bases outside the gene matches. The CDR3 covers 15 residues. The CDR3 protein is CASSRDSGRANEQFF. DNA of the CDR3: TGTGCCAGCAGCCGCGATAGCGGGAGGGCAAATGAGCAGTTCTTC.

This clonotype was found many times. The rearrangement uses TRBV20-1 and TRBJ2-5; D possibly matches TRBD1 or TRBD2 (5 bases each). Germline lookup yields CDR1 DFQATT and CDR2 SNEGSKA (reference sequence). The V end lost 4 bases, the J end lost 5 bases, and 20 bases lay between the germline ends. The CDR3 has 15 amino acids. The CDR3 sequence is CSANTGGDEGETQYF. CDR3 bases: TGCAGTGCTAACACGGGTGGAGACGAGGGGGAGACCCAGTACTTC.

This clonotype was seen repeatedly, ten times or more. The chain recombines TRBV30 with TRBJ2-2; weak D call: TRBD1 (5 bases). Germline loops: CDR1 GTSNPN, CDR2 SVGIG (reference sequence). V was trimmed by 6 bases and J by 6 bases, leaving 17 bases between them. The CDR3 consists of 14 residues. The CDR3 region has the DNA TGTGCCTGCGACAGTCCCATTCCTCCCGGGGAGCTGTTTTTT. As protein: CACDSPIPPGELFF.

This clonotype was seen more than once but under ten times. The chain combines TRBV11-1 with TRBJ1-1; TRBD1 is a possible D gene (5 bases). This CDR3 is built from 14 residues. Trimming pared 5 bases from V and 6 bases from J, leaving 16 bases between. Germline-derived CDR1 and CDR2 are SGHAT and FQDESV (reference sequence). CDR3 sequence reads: CASSDIFAGPEAFF. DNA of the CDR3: TGTGCCAGCAGCGACATTTTCGCGGGGCCTGAAGCTTTCTTT.

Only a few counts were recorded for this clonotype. Here the CDR3 DNA reads TGTGCCAGCAACCCTCGGACAACCAACTACAATGAGCAGTTCTTC. Encoded protein: CASNPRTTNYNEQFF. The chain is built from TRBV3-1 and TRBJ2-1; TRBD1 might be the D (5 bases). The CDR3 sequence is 15 residues long. The germline V gene has CDR1 LGHDT and CDR2 YNNKEL (reference sequence). V was pared by 7 bases and J by 3 bases, with 16 bases between.

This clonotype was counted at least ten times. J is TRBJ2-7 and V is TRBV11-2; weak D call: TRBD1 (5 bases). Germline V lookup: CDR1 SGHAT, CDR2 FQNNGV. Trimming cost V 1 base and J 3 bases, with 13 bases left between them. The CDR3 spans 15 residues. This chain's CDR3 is CASSLGRVNVYEQYF. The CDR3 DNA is TGTGCCAGCAGCTTAGGCAGGGTAAATGTCTACGAGCAGTACTTC.

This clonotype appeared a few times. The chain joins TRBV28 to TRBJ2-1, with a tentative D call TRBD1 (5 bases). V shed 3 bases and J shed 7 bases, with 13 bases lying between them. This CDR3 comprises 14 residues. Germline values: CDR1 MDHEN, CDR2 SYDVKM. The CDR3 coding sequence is TGTGCCAGCAGTTTTCCAGGGCTGGGTAATGAGCAGTTCTTC. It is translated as CASSFPGLGNEQFF.

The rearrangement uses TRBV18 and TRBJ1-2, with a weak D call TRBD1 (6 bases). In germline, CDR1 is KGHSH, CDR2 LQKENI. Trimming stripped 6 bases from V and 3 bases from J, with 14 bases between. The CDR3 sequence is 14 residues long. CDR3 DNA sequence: TGTGCCAGCTCGGTGGGGGCCGAAGACTATGGCTACACCTTC. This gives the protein CASSVGAEDYGYTF.

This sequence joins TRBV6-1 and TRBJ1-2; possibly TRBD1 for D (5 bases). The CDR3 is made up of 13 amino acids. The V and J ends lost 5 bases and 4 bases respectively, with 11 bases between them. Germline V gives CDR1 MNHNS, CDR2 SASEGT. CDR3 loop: CASSNRDLYGYTF. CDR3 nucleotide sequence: TGTGCCAGCAGTAATCGGGACCTCTATGGCTACACCTTC.

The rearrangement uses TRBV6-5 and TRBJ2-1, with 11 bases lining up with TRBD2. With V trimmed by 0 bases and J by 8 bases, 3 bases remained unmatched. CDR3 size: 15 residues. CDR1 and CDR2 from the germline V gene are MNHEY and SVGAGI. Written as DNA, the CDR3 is TGTGCCAGCAGTTACTCAATAGCGGGAGGGGATGAGCAGTTCTTC. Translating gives CASSYSIAGGDEQFF.

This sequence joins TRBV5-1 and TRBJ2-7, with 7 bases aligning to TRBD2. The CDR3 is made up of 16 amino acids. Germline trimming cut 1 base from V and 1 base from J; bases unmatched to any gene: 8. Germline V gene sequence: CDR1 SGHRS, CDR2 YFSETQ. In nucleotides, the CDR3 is TGCGCCAGCAGCTTGTTCGGGCTAGCGGAGTCCTACGAGCAGTACTTC. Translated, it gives CASSLFGLAESYEQYF. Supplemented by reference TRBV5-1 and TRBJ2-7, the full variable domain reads KAGVTQTPRYLIKTRGQQVTLSCSPISGHRSVSWYQQTPGQGLQFLFEYFSETQRNKGNFPGRFSGRQFSNSRSEMNVSTLELGDSALYLCASSLFGLAESYEQYFGPGTRLTVT.

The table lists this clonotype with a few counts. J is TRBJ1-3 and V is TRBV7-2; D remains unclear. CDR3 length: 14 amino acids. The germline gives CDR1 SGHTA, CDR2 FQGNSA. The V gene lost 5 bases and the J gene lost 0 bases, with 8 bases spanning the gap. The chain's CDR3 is CASSQGSSGNTIYF. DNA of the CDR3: TGTGCCAGCAGCCAAGGATCCTCTGGAAACACCATATATTTT.

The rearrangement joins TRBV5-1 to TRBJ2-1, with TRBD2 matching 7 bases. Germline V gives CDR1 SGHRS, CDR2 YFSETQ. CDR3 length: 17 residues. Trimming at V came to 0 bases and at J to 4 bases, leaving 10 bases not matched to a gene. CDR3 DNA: TGCGCCAGCAGCTTGGGACTTAGCGGGTTTAAGTACAATGAGCAGTTCTTC. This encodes CASSLGLSGFKYNEQFF.

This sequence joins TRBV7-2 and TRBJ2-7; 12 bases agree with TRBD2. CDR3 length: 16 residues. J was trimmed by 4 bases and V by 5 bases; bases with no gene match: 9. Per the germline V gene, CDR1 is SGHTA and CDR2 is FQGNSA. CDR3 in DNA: TGTGCCAGCAGCCAAGACCCGGGACTAGCGGGTTACGAGCAGTACTTC. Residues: CASSQDPGLAGYEQYF.

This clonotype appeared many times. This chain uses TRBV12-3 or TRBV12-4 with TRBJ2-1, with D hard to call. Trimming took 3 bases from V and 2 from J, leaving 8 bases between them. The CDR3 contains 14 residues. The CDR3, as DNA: TGTGCCAGCAGTTTTAGGAACACCTACAATGAGCAGTTCTTC. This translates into CASSFRNTYNEQFF.

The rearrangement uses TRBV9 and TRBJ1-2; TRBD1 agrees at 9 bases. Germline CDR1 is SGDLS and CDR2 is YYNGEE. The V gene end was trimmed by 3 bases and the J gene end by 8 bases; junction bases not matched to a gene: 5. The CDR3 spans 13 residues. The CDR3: CASSGDRGKGYTF. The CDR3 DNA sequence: TGTGCCAGCAGCGGCGACAGGGGGAAGGGCTACACCTTC. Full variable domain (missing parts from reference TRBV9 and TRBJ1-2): DSGVTQTPKHLITATGQRVTLRCSPRSGDLSVYWYQQSLDQGLQFLIQYYNGEERAKGNILERFSAQQFPDLHSELNLSSLELGDSALYFCASSGDRGKGYTFGSGTRLTVV.

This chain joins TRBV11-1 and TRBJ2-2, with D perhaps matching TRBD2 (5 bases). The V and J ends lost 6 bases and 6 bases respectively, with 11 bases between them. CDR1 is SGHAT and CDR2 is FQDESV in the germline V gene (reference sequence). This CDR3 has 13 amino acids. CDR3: CASRADVAGELFF. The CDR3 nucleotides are TGTGCCAGCAGAGCGGACGTAGCCGGGGAGCTGTTTTTT. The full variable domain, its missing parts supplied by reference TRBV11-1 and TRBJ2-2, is EAEVAQSPRYKITEKSQAVAFWCDPISGHATLYWYRQILGQGPELLVQFQDESVVDDSQLPKDRFSAERLKGVDSTLKIQPAELGDSAMYLCASRADVAGELFFGEGSRLTVL.

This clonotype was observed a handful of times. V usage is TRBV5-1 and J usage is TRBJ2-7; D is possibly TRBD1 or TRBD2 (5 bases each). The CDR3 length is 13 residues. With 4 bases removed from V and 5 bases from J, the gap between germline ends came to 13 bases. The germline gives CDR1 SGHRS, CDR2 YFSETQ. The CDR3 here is CASSGVGVHEQYF. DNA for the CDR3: TGCGCCAGCAGCGGGGTGGGGGTACACGAGCAGTACTTC.

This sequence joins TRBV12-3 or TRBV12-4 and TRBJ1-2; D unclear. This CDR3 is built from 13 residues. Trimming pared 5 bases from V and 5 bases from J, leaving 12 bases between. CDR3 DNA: TGTGCCAGCAGTCCCTTGGCACGGTATGGCTACACCTTC. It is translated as CASSPLARYGYTF.

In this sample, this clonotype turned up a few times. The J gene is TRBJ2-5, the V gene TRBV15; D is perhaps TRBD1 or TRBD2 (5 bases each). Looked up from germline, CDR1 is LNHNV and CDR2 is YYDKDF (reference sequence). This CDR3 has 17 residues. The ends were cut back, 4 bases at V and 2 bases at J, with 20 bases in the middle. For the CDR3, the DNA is TGTGCCACCAGCACGAGGGGCACCGACCCCTCACAAGAGACCCAGTACTTC. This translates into CATSTRGTDPSQETQYF.

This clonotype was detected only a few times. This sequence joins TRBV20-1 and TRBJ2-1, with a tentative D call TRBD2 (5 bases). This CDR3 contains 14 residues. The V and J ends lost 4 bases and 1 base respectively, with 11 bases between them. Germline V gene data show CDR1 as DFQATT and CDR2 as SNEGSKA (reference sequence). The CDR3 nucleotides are TGCAGTGCTATAGGACTCCAATCCTACAATGAGCAGTTCTTC. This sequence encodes CSAIGLQSYNEQFF.

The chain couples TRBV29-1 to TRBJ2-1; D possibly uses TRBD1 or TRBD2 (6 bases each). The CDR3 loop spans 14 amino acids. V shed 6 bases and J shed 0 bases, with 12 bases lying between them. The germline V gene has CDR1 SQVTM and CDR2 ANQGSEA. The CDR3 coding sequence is TGCAGCGTCCAGGGGACTGTCTCCTACAATGAGCAGTTCTTC. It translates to CSVQGTVSYNEQFF.

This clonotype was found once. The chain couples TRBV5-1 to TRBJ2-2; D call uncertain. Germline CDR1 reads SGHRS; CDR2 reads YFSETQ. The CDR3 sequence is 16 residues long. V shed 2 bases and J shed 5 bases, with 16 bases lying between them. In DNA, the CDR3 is TGCGCCAGCAGCTTAGTGGGGAACAGTCGAACCGGGGAGCTGTTTTTT. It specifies CASSLVGNSRTGELFF.

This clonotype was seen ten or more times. This CDR3 is CASSYPRLAEAQETQYF. CDR3 sequence (DNA): TGTGCCAGCAGTTACCCACGACTAGCGGAGGCCCAAGAGACCCAGTACTTC. The rearrangement links TRBV6-2 or TRBV6-3 to TRBJ2-5, with TRBD2 matching 9 bases. In germline, CDR1 is MNHEY, CDR2 SVGEGT. This CDR3 is 17 amino acids long. V shed 2 bases, J shed 1 base, and the junction held 8 bases outside the gene matches.

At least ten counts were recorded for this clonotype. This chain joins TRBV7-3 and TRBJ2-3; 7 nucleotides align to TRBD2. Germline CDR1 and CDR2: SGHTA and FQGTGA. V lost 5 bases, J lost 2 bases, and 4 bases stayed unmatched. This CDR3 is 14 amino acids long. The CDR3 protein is CASSPWDYTDTQYF. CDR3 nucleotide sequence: TGTGCCAGCAGCCCTTGGGACTACACAGATACGCAGTATTTT.